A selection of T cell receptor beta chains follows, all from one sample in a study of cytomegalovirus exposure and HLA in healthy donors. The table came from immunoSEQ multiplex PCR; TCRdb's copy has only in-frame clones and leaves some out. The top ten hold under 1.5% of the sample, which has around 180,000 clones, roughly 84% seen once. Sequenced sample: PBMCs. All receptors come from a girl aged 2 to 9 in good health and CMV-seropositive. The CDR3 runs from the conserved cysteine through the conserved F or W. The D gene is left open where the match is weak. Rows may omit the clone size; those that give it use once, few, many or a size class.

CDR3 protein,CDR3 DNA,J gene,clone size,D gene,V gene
CAWSPTGGKLFF,TGTGCCTGGAGCCCTACAGGTGGAAAACTGTTTTTT,TRBJ1-4,few,NA,TRBV30
CASSEYETGADEQFF,TGTGCCAGCAGTGAATACGAAACAGGGGCAGATGAGCAGTTCTTC,TRBJ2-1,few,TRBD1,TRBV6-4
CASSLQGAWYEQYF,TGTGCCAGCAGCCTCCAGGGGGCATGGTACGAGCAGTACTTC,TRBJ2-7,NA,TRBD1,TRBV9
CASRGHLSSYNEQFF,TGTGCCAGCCGGGGACACCTGAGCTCCTACAATGAGCAGTTCTTC,TRBJ2-1,NA,NA,TRBV21-1
CASSLSGDGTDTQYF,TGTGCCAGCAGCCTAAGCGGGGACGGCACAGATACGCAGTATTTT,TRBJ2-3,NA,TRBD2,TRBV28
CASRTGSNSYNEQFF,TGCGCCAGCCGGACAGGGTCCAACTCCTACAATGAGCAGTTCTTC,TRBJ2-1,NA,TRBD1,TRBV5-1
CASSGLDEKLFF,TGCGCCAGCAGTGGCCTAGATGAAAAACTGTTTTTT,TRBJ1-4,NA,NA,TRBV5-1
CASARAGGSYNEQFF,TGTGCCAGCGCAAGAGCGGGAGGCTCCTACAATGAGCAGTTCTTC,TRBJ2-1,NA,TRBD2,TRBV28
CASRLGAGGSWEQFF,TGTGCCAGCAGGTTAGGGGCGGGAGGTTCTTGGGAGCAGTTCTTC,TRBJ2-1,NA,TRBD2,TRBV2
CASSYARGVGGYNEQFF,TGTGCCAGCAGCTACGCTCGGGGAGTAGGGGGCTACAATGAGCAGTTCTTC,TRBJ2-1,NA,NA,TRBV7-9
CASSLRGGRNLMSEQYF,TGTGCCAGCAGCTTAAGGGGGGGGAGGAATCTGATGAGCGAGCAGTACTTC,TRBJ2-7,NA,NA,TRBV11-2
CASSLGGGISPGSPLHF,TGTGCCAGCAGCTTGGGCGGAGGGATATCCCCGGGTTCACCCCTCCACTTT,TRBJ1-6,NA,NA,TRBV7-9
CASSSTGDSFF,TGTGCCAGCAGCTCTACAGGGGATTCGTTCTTC,TRBJ2-1,NA,TRBD1,TRBV7-9
CATHRVSGELFF,TGTGCCACCCACAGGGTGAGCGGGGAGCTGTTTTTT,TRBJ2-2,NA,NA,TRBV7-9
CASSVGQGRNDYGYTF,TGTGCCAGCAGTGTAGGCCAGGGGCGGAATGACTATGGCTACACCTTC,TRBJ1-2,NA,NA,TRBV6-1